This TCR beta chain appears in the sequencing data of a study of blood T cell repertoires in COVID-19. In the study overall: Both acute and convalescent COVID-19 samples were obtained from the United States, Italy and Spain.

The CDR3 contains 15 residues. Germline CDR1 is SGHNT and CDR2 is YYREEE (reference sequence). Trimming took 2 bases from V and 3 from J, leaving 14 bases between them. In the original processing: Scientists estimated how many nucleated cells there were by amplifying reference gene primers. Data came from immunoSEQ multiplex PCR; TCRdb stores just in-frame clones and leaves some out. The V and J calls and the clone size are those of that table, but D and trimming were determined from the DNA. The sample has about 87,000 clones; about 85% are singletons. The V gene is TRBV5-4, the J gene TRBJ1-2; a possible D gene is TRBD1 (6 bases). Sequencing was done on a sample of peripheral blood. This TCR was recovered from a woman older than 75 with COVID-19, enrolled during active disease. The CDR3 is CASSLPDRPDYGYTF. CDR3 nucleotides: TGTGCCAGCAGCTTACCCGACAGGCCGGACTATGGCTACACCTTC.